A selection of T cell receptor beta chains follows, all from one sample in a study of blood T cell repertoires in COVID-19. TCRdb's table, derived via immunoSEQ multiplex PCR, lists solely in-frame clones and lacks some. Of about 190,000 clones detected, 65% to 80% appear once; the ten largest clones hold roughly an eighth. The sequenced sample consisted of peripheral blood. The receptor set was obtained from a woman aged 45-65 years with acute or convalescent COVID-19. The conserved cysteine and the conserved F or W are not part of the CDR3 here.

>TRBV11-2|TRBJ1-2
ASSLEAAGSGYT
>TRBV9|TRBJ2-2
ASSGGGTTGGELF
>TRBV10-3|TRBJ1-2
AIKAGPNYGYT
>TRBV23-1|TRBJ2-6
ASSQRRSGQSSGANVLT
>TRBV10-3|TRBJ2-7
AISESTSSYEQY
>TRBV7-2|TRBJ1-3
ASSLIESSGNTIY
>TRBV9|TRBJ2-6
ASSLNRLNGANVLT
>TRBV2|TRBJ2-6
ASRARESGANVLT
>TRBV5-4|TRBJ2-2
ASSLGAGAPNGELF
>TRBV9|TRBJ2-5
ASSPKTSGKETQY
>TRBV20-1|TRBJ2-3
SASLGLAGITDTQY
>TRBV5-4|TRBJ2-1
ASSGSGSYNEQF
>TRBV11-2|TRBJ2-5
ASSLGTLGGETQY
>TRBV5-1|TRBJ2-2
ASSWSGRAAAGELF
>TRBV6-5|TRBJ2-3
ASSYGQGAVDTQY
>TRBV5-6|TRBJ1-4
ASSLRGTAYEKLF
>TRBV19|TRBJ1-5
ASSKQVGFQPQH
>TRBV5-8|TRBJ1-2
ASSSRGNGYT
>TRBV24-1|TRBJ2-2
ATRLSAGELF
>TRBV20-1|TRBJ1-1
SASPEELAAF
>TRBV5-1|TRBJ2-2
ASRGWQLSNTGELF
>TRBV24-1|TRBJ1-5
ATQGGDRRQPQH
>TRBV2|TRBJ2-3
ASRVDGGAGTQY
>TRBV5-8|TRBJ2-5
ASSLFGSQTQY
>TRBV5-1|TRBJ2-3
ASSLEGRGPDTQY
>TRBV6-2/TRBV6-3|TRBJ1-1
ASSYSGGWYTEAF
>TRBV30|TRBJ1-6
AWTLPTGLNSPLH
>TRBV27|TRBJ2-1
ASSLHRRKQF
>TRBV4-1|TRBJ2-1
ASSQETASYNEQF
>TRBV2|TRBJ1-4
ASRLGQGPTNEKLF
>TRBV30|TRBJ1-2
AWTWKAADSYGYT
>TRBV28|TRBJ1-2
ASKGQGGRGYT
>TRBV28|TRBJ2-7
ASSRSSGRVSYEQY